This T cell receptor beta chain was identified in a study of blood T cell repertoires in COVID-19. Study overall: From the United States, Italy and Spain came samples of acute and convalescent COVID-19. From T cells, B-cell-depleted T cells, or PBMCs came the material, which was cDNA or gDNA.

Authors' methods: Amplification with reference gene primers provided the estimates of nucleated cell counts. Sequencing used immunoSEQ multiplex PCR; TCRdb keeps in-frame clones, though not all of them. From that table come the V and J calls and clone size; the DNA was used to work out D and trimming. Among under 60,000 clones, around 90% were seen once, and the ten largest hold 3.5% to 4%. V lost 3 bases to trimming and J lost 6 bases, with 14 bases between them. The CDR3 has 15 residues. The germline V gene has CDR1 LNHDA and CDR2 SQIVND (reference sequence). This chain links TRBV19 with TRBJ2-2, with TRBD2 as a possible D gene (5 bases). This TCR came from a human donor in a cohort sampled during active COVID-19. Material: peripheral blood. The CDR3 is CASSISGPRAGELFF. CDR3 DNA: TGTGCCAGTAGTATCAGCGGCCCTCGGGCCGGGGAGCTGTTTTTT.